A single sample is the source of the 26 T cell receptor beta chains below, sequenced in a study of CDR3 diversity in severe acne. Via MiXCR, TCRdb re-called the PCR reads, giving one row per CDR3 protein. The table lists tens of thousands of distinct CDR3 sequences, under 65% of them singletons. Sequences were obtained from blood. The receptors were sampled from a male donor in good health, without acne.

Ten or more counts support this clonotype. The rearrangement links TRBV7-3 to TRBJ2-7; either TRBD1 or TRBD2 may supply D (5 bases each). The CDR3 runs to 13 residues. V shed 2 bases and J shed 2 bases, with 7 bases lying between them. Germline lookup yields CDR1 SGHTA and CDR2 FQGTGA. CDR3 nucleotides: TGTGCCAGCAGCTTACAGGGACCCTACGAGCAGTACTTC. Its translation: CASSLQGPYEQYF.

For this clonotype: Here the CDR3 omits its conserved ending phenylalanine or tryptophan, so a read error is the likely source. No DNA is shown, since the ends of the CDR3 on it are uncertain; the CDR3 is the one TCRdb lists. V gene TRBV19 combines with J gene TRBJ1-6; TRBD1, the table's D call, was not compared with the DNA. Germline CDR1 reads LNHDA; CDR2 reads SQIVND (reference sequence). With termini counted, the CDR3 has 8 amino acids. The CDR3 spells CASRETGT.

The CDR3 sequence: CASSRGREGAWNEQFF. CDR3 coding DNA: TGTGCCAGCAGCCGTGGACGGGAGGGCGCCTGGAATGAGCAGTTCTTC. The chain joins TRBV12-3 or TRBV12-4 to TRBJ2-1, with TRBD2 matching 8 bases. Trimming at V came to 6 bases and at J to 7 bases, leaving 14 bases not matched to a gene. This CDR3 has 16 amino acids.

Points on this clonotype: This may arise from a read error, as a much more abundant clone is one base away. The chain carries TRBV28 and TRBJ1-6; D not resolved. Germline loops: CDR1 MDHEN, CDR2 SYDVKM. The CDR3 contains 14 residues. This chain's CDR3 is CACSFNSDDSPLHF. As DNA, the CDR3 is TGTGCCTGCAGTTTTAACAGCGACGATTCACCCCTCCACTTT. Variable domain in full (rest from reference TRBV28 and TRBJ1-6): DVKVTQSSRYLVKRTGEKVFLECVQDMDHENMFWYRQDPGLGLRLIYFSYDVKMKEKGDIPEGYSVSREKKERFSLILESASTNQTSMYLCACSFNSDDSPLHFGNGTRLTVT.

On this clonotype: Since no conserved phenylalanine or tryptophan closes the CDR3, a read error is the likely cause. This chain uses TRBV24-1 with TRBJ1-2; D not certain. CDR3 size: 15 residues. V was trimmed by 5 bases and J by 3 bases, leaving 15 bases between them. Germline CDR1 is KGHDR and CDR2 is SFDVKD. The CDR3: CATSAALGTDYGYTL. The DNA for the CDR3 is TGTGCCACCAGTGCGGCCCTTGGAACAGACTATGGCTACACCCTC.

V and J are TRBV25-1 and TRBJ1-1; D is possibly TRBD1 (5 bases). The germline CDR1 and CDR2 sequences are MGHDK and SYGVNS. V lost 11 bases, J lost 1 base, and 14 bases lay in between. CDR3 length: 13 amino acids. CDR3 region: CASGRVENTEAFF. As DNA, the CDR3 is TGTGCCTCGGGACGGGTAGAGAACACTGAAGCTTTCTTT.

In this sample, this clonotype is medium-sized. V and J are TRBV20-1 and TRBJ2-1; the match to TRBD1 covers 10 bases. Trimming at V came to 5 bases and at J to 9 bases, leaving 16 bases not matched to a gene. Germline V gene sequence: CDR1 DFQATT, CDR2 SNEGSKA (reference sequence). CDR3 length: 16 residues. In DNA, the CDR3 is TGCAGTGCTGGGGGGTCCGGGACAGGGGCAGTTGGTGAGCAGTTCTTC. This sequence encodes CSAGGSGTGAVGEQFF.

A word on this clonotype: Given the absence of the conserved phenylalanine or tryptophan at the CDR3 end, a read error is likely. It is unclear where the CDR3 begins or ends on the DNA, so no DNA is shown, and the CDR3 is as TCRdb lists it. The V and J genes are TRBV12-3 or TRBV12-4 and TRBJ2-5. Termini included, the CDR3 measures 15 amino acids. The CDR3 loop reads CASRPIAVYGYTFGS.

This clonotype came up a few times. This chain uses TRBV19 with TRBJ1-2; D is uncertain. This CDR3 spans 13 amino acids. V was trimmed by 4 bases and J by 4 bases, leaving 10 bases between them. In germline, CDR1 is LNHDA, CDR2 SQIVND (reference sequence). This CDR3 reads CASSTGMRYGYTF. The DNA for the CDR3 is TGTGCCAGTAGTACCGGGATGCGCTATGGCTACACCTTC.

This clonotype came up many times. The chain carries TRBV7-6 and TRBJ1-2, with D possibly matching TRBD1 (5 bases). The germline V and J ends were trimmed by 5 bases and 8 bases, with 21 bases remaining between them. From germline, CDR1 is SGHVS and CDR2 FNYEAQ. The CDR3 loop spans 15 amino acids. The CDR3 DNA sequence: TGTGCCAGCAGCCCCACCGACGACAGCGCCGGCGGCTACACCTTC. This codes for CASSPTDDSAGGYTF.

This clonotype was observed many times. The chain couples TRBV11-2 to TRBJ2-7; 7 bases map to TRBD1. The CDR3 extends over 17 amino acids. Trimming removed 0 bases from V and 2 bases from J; junction bases left unmatched: 10. From germline, CDR1 is SGHAT and CDR2 FQNNGV. CDR3 residues: CASSLDRKGARAYEQYF. The CDR3, as DNA: TGTGCCAGCAGCTTAGACCGGAAGGGGGCGAGGGCCTACGAGCAGTACTTC.

The V and J genes are TRBV24-1 and TRBJ1-5; the D is unclear. Trimming shortened V by 6 bases and J by 7 bases, and 9 bases separated the two germline ends. The CDR3 totals 12 residues. CDR1 KGHDR and CDR2 SFDVKD come from the germline V gene. DNA for the CDR3: TGTGCCACCAGTTTGGCCGGGCAGCCCCAGCATTTT. It translates to CATSLAGQPQHF.

The chain joins TRBV2 to TRBJ1-2; D unresolved. The CDR3 is made up of 12 amino acids. V was trimmed by 7 bases and J by 1 base, leaving 7 bases between them. Germline loops: CDR1 SNHLY, CDR2 FYNNEI. The CDR3 here is CASTNSNYGYTF. CDR3 bases: TGTGCCAGCACTAACAGTAACTATGGCTACACCTTC.

This clonotype was picked up many times. The J gene is TRBJ2-7, the V gene TRBV13; TRBD1 agrees at 7 bases. The CDR3 contains 14 residues. Germline CDR1 PRHDT, CDR2 FYEKMQ (reference sequence). The J segment lost 7 bases and the V segment lost 4 bases, leaving 10 bases of the junction unmatched. The CDR3 here is CASSSKRDSGEQYF. The CDR3 nucleotides are TGTGCCAGCAGCTCTAAACGGGACAGTGGGGAGCAGTACTTC.

This clonotype is judged medium-sized. The genes are TRBV7-2 and TRBJ2-5; TRBD2 might be the D (5 bases). Germline CDR1 and CDR2: SGHTA and FQGNSA. V was trimmed by 1 base and J by 4 bases, leaving 13 bases between them. The CDR3 has 15 amino acids. CDR3 amino acids: CASSLVFGRGETQYF. The CDR3 coding sequence is TGTGCCAGCAGCTTAGTGTTTGGACGGGGAGAGACCCAGTACTTC.

The chain couples TRBV5-1 to TRBJ2-1; 11 nucleotides match TRBD1. J lost 3 bases, V lost 1 base, and 3 bases had no gene match. This CDR3 has 16 residues. The germline gives CDR1 SGHRS, CDR2 YFSETQ. The CDR3 protein is CASSLWGTGGYNEQFF. The DNA of the CDR3 is TGCGCCAGCAGCTTGTGGGGGACAGGGGGCTACAATGAGCAGTTCTTC.

This chain joins TRBV20-1 and TRBJ2-7, with D possibly being TRBD1 or TRBD2 (5 bases each). Germline V gene sequence: CDR1 DFQATT, CDR2 SNEGSKA (reference sequence). V gave up 7 bases and J gave up 3 bases, with 19 bases separating them. The CDR3 sequence is 14 residues long. In DNA, the CDR3 is TGCAGTGGCGAGGGGCCGTGGTTTCGCTACGAGCAGTACTTC. This codes for CSGEGPWFRYEQYF.

This clonotype was counted ten times or more. The J gene is TRBJ1-5, the V gene TRBV10-2; D gene ambiguous. This CDR3 contains 14 residues. Trimming removed 0 bases at V and 5 bases at J, with 8 bases between. Germline CDR1 reads WSHSY; CDR2 reads SAAADI. DNA for the CDR3: TGCGCCAGCAGTGAGTCGGGTACACATCAGCCCCAGCATTTT. This encodes CASSESGTHQPQHF.

This clonotype came up a few times. The gene calls are TRBV24-1 and TRBJ2-7; tentatively, D is TRBD1 or TRBD2 (5 bases each). The CDR3 is 15 amino acids. Deletions cut 0 bases from V and 5 bases from J, with 13 bases between. Germline CDR1 and CDR2: KGHDR and SFDVKD. The CDR3, as DNA: TGTGCCACCAGTGATTTGCAAGAGGGGAACAACGAGCAGTACTTC. This encodes CATSDLQEGNNEQYF.

This clonotype was seen many times. The rearrangement links TRBV2 to TRBJ2-3; 12 nucleotides align to TRBD2. Germline CDR1 and CDR2: SNHLY and FYNNEI. This CDR3 region has 16 residues. With 5 bases clipped from V and 3 bases from J, the junction kept 6 bases outside the gene matches. CDR3 loop: CASSWTSGMGTDTQYF. CDR3 DNA: TGTGCCAGCAGTTGGACTAGCGGGATGGGGACAGATACGCAGTATTTT.

The chain carries TRBV6-1 and TRBJ1-4; the D gene is possibly TRBD1 (5 bases). The CDR3 totals 19 residues. Germline CDR1 is MNHNS and CDR2 is SASEGT. V was pared by 5 bases and J by 8 bases, with 30 bases between. CDR3 DNA sequence: TGTGCCAGCAGTTACTCGTTGGGGGAAGACCCGGGCCCGAGGGAAAAACTGTTTTTT. Its protein is CASSYSLGEDPGPREKLFF.

In regard to this clonotype: The conserved phenylalanine or tryptophan normally closing the CDR3 is absent here, so this likely arose from a read error. Because the CDR3's place on the DNA is in doubt, the DNA is left out and the CDR3 is given as listed by TCRdb. The rearrangement links TRBV9 to TRBJ2-1; TRBD1 is the table's D call, not checked against the DNA. CDR1 and CDR2 from the germline V gene are SGDLS and YYNGEE. The CDR3 extends over 14 residues, inclusive of both ends. The CDR3 spells CASSQEWGNNERFS.

This rearrangement joins TRBV18 to TRBJ2-5; D remains unclear. The germline V gene encodes CDR1 KGHSH and CDR2 LQKENI. The CDR3 is made up of 14 amino acids. V was cut by 6 bases and J by 9 bases, with 20 bases left in between. CDR3: CASSYQTGLEPQYF. The CDR3 nucleotides are TGTGCCAGCTCCTATCAGACGGGCTTGGAGCCCCAGTACTTC. Based on the CDR3 plus reference TRBV18 and TRBJ2-5, the full variable domain is NAGVMQNPRHLVRRRGQEARLRCSPMKGHSHVYWYRQLPEEGLKFMVYLQKENIIDESGMPKERFSAEFPKEGPSILRIQQVVRGDSAAYFCASSYQTGLEPQYFGPGTRLLVL.

This clonotype came up many times. CDR3 amino acids: CASSLGFPTGELFF. The CDR3 DNA reads TGTGCCAGCAGTTTAGGCTTCCCAACCGGGGAGCTGTTTTTT. The chain recombines TRBV27 with TRBJ2-2; D gene uncertain. V dropped 2 bases and J dropped 5 bases, with 9 bases sitting between them. Looked up from germline, CDR1 is MNHEY and CDR2 is SMNVEV (reference sequence). The CDR3 sequence is 14 residues long.

This clonotype occurred many times. CDR3 bases: TGTGCCAGCAGTCTGGGATCGCCCGAACAGCCCCAGCATTTT. As protein: CASSLGSPEQPQHF. The V gene is TRBV12-3 or TRBV12-4, the J gene TRBJ1-5, with D hard to call. Trimming took off 5 bases at V and 7 bases at J, with 15 bases between the two ends. The CDR3 is 14 residues long.

The chain recombines TRBV6-5 with TRBJ1-6, with TRBD1 matching 8 bases. Germline CDR1 is MNHEY and CDR2 is SVGAGI. V dropped 2 bases and J dropped 10; count of bases not matched to a gene: 7. This CDR3 spans 15 amino acids. As DNA, the CDR3 is TGTGCCAGCAGTTACGACTGGACAGGGATATCACCCCTCCACTTT. It codes for CASSYDWTGISPLHF.